These 9 T cell receptor beta chains were sequenced from one sample in a study of CD8 T cells in ankylosing spondylitis. Their cognate antigens are unknown. From the 5' RACE reads, TCRdb called clonotypes with MiXCR, one entry per CDR3 protein. The data contain fewer than 450,000 distinct CDR3 sequences, roughly 17% of them seen just once; the ten biggest clones take up 0.95% to 1.1%. Whole-study findings and limits: There was a TCR beta motif, made of several highly homologous variants, that appeared characteristic of ankylosing spondylitis blood.

The sequenced material came from blood, either unsorted or a sorted T cell fraction (not recorded which). Receptors were obtained from a male donor with ankylosing spondylitis.

The chain has TRBV20-1 and TRBJ2-7, with 7 bases aligning to TRBD1. The CDR3 is made up of 13 amino acids. Germline CDR1 DFQATT, CDR2 SNEGSKA (reference sequence). J gave up 2 bases and V 4 bases, and 5 bases lay outside the gene matches. This chain's CDR3 is CSAKGTDTYEQYF. CDR3 sequence (DNA): TGCAGTGCTAAGGGGACAGACACCTACGAGCAGTACTTC.

The CDR3 loop reads CATSEGEQPQHF. Here the CDR3 DNA reads TGTGCCACCAGTGAAGGGGAACAGCCCCAGCATTTT. The chain is built from TRBV24-1 and TRBJ1-5; TRBD1 might be the D (5 bases). Per the germline V gene, CDR1 is KGHDR and CDR2 is SFDVKD. This CDR3 spans 12 amino acids. The V end lost 4 bases, the J end lost 7 bases, and 7 bases lay between the germline ends.

This chain uses TRBV6-1 with TRBJ2-7; TRBD1 matches at 9 bases. V lost 6 bases, J lost 2 bases, and 11 bases stayed unmatched. This CDR3 spans 16 amino acids. Germline V gene data show CDR1 as MNHNS and CDR2 as SASEGT. CDR3 coding DNA: TGTGCCAGCAGCAAACAAACCGGGACAGGGACCTACGAGCAGTACTTC. Translation gives CASSKQTGTGTYEQYF.

This clonotype was detected only a few times. The V and J genes are TRBV12-3 or TRBV12-4 and TRBJ2-7; 8 bases agree with TRBD2. V gave up 8 bases and J gave up 4 bases; unmatched junction bases: 7. This CDR3 is built from 13 residues. The CDR3 region is CASSRAGEYEQYF. The CDR3 DNA follows: TGTGCCAGCTCGAGAGCGGGAGAATACGAGCAGTACTTC.

The genes are TRBV20-1 and TRBJ1-1, with TRBD1 as a possible D gene (5 bases). Between the trimmed V and J ends, which lost 0 bases and 1 base, there was a span of 9 bases. The length of the CDR3 is 14 residues. Germline CDR1 reads DFQATT; CDR2 reads SNEGSKA (reference sequence). The CDR3 loop is CSAREGTANTEAFF. DNA for the CDR3: TGCAGTGCTAGAGAAGGGACGGCGAACACTGAAGCTTTCTTT.

The chain joins TRBV7-8 to TRBJ2-1, with D possibly TRBD1 on 6 matching bases. V lost 5 bases to trimming and J lost 6 bases, with 23 bases between them. CDR1 and CDR2 (germline): SGHVS, FQNEAQ. The CDR3 contains 17 residues. CDR3 nucleotides: TGTGCCAGCAGCGGACAGAAATCAGGGCTAGTTCCCAATGAGCAGTTCTTC. It specifies CASSGQKSGLVPNEQFF. The full variable domain, its missing parts supplied by reference TRBV7-8 and TRBJ2-1, is GAGVSQSPRYKVAKRGQDVALRCDPISGHVSLFWYQQALGQGPEFLTYFQNEAQLDKSGLPSDRFFAERPEGSVSTLKIQRTQQEDSAVYLCASSGQKSGLVPNEQFFGPGTRLTVL.

This clonotype was detected a few times. The V call is TRBV12-3 or TRBV12-4, the J call TRBJ1-6; no clear D. Trimming stripped 2 bases from V and 14 bases from J, with 19 bases between. CDR3 length: 15 amino acids. The CDR3, as DNA: TGTGCCAGCAGTTTACAGAGGCAACCCGAGGGAACCCTCCACTTT. Residues: CASSLQRQPEGTLHF.

This chain joins TRBV20-1 and TRBJ2-7; 15 bases line up with TRBD2. Germline lookup yields CDR1 DFQATT and CDR2 SNEGSKA (reference sequence). This CDR3 comprises 17 residues. The trim removed 3 bases at V and 4 bases at J, leaving 10 bases unmatched. The CDR3 protein is CSASPGLAGGFLYEQYF. CDR3 in DNA: TGCAGTGCTAGCCCGGGACTAGCGGGGGGCTTTCTGTACGAGCAGTACTTC.

This clonotype was counted between two and nine times. V and J are TRBV5-1 and TRBJ2-3, with a weak D call TRBD2 (5 bases). Per the germline V gene, CDR1 is SGHRS and CDR2 is YFSETQ. V was pared by 3 bases and J by 2 bases, with 10 bases between. The CDR3 loop spans 14 amino acids. CDR3 sequence reads: CASSSGKYTDTQYF. The CDR3 DNA reads as TGCGCCAGCAGCTCCGGGAAGTACACAGATACGCAGTATTTT.